The sequence of this T cell receptor beta chain was determined in a study of blood T cell repertoires in COVID-19. The CDR3 covers 16 residues. The germline V gene has CDR1 KGHDR and CDR2 SFDVKD. Trimming removed 2 bases at V and 5 bases at J, with 14 bases between. The protocol was immunoSEQ multiplex PCR, while the TCRdb copy is restricted to in-frame clones and leaves out a portion. The table has over 60,000 clones, 80% to 90% seen once. The origin of this receptor is a man aged 70-80 years with active or convalescent COVID-19. Sequencing was carried out using peripheral blood. This rearrangement joins TRBV24-1 to TRBJ2-2; tentatively, D is TRBD1 (5 bases). This chain's CDR3 is CATSDSRVAGTGELFF. The CDR3 coding sequence is TGTGCCACCAGTGATTCCAGGGTGGCAGGGACCGGGGAGCTGTTTTTT.